This passage covers 28 T cell receptor beta chains from one sample sequenced in a study of CD8 T cells in ankylosing spondylitis. TCRdb independently ran MiXCR on the 5' RACE reads; one entry per CDR3 protein. Of under 300,000 distinct CDR3 sequences in the sample, about 20% were seen once. The source material was blood, either unsorted or a sorted T cell fraction (not recorded which). These receptors came from a male donor with ankylosing spondylitis or in good health (not recorded which).

This clonotype was seen a few times. The chain links TRBV30 to TRBJ2-1; 12 bases align to TRBD2. The CDR3 length is 18 residues. The V gene end was trimmed by 1 base and the J gene end by 3 bases; junction bases not matched to a gene: 10. The germline V gene has CDR1 GTSNPN and CDR2 SVGIG (reference sequence). The CDR3 loop is CAWSGQAGLAGLYNEQFF. In DNA, the CDR3 is TGTGCCTGGAGTGGCCAAGCGGGACTAGCGGGCCTCTACAATGAGCAGTTCTTC.

The chain combines TRBV24-1 with TRBJ2-1; 11 bases match TRBD2. The CDR3 totals 14 residues. The germline V gene has CDR1 KGHDR and CDR2 SFDVKD. The V and J ends lost 5 bases and 9 bases, in that order; junction bases with no gene match: 5. The CDR3: CATSVAGGFGEQFF. The CDR3 DNA is TGTGCCACCAGTGTAGCGGGAGGGTTTGGTGAGCAGTTCTTC.

This clonotype has more than one count but fewer than ten. The chain recombines TRBV7-9 with TRBJ2-5, with TRBD2 matching over 9 bases. CDR1 is SEHNR, CDR2 FQNEAQ, per germline (reference sequence). The CDR3 runs to 16 residues. After removal of 1 base from V and 4 bases from J, the junction contained 7 bases not matched to a gene. CDR3 DNA: TGTGCCAGCAGCTTAGTTCCGCGGGGGGGCGCAGAGACCCAGTACTTC. Its translation: CASSLVPRGGAETQYF.

This clonotype was counted a few times. The V gene is TRBV5-1, the J gene TRBJ1-1; TRBD1 is a possible D gene (6 bases). Trimming pared 4 bases from V and 0 bases from J, leaving 13 bases between. Germline V gives CDR1 SGHRS, CDR2 YFSETQ. The CDR3 length is 15 residues. The CDR3 coding sequence is TGCGCCAGCAGCGTAGGACAGAACATGAACACTGAAGCTTTCTTT. Translated, it gives CASSVGQNMNTEAFF. Complete variable domain (other parts from reference TRBV5-1 and TRBJ1-1): KAGVTQTPRYLIKTRGQQVTLSCSPISGHRSVSWYQQTPGQGLQFLFEYFSETQRNKGNFPGRFSGRQFSNSRSEMNVSTLELGDSALYLCASSVGQNMNTEAFFGQGTRLTVV.

This clonotype was observed at least ten times. The rearrangement links TRBV10-2 to TRBJ1-1; no clear D. This CDR3 spans 14 amino acids. Germline lookup yields CDR1 WSHSY and CDR2 SAAADI. V was shortened by 5 bases and J by 2 bases, with 12 bases between the two germline ends. CDR3 protein: CASSPDGVNTEAFF. As DNA, the CDR3 is TGCGCCAGCAGTCCTGACGGAGTTAACACTGAAGCTTTCTTT.

The chain combines TRBV15 with TRBJ2-7; D ambiguous. Germline V CDR1 and CDR2: LNHNV, YYDKDF (reference sequence). The CDR3 contains 13 residues. V was shortened by 5 bases and J by 1 base, with 9 bases between the two germline ends. CDR3 nucleotides: TGTGCCACCAGCGGGTTACAGTCCTACGAGCAGTACTTC. This encodes CATSGLQSYEQYF.

This clonotype was seen a few times. J is TRBJ2-7 and V is TRBV2, with TRBD1 matching over 7 bases. The CDR3 loop spans 14 amino acids. The germline CDR1 and CDR2 sequences are SNHLY and FYNNEI. J gave up 7 bases and V 4 bases, and 10 bases lay outside the gene matches. CDR3 nucleotides: TGTGCCAGCAGTGGAGGGACCGCCAGGGGGGAGCAGTACTTC. Translated, it gives CASSGGTARGEQYF.

This chain links TRBV5-3 with TRBJ2-1; 10 bases fit TRBD2. TRBV5-3 is annotated as an ORF whose role is uncertain. After removal of 4 bases from V and 4 bases from J, the junction contained 11 bases not matched to a gene. CDR3 length equals 17 residues. The CDR3 here is CARSSPALAGDYNEQFF. Here the CDR3 DNA reads TGTGCCAGAAGCAGCCCGGCGCTAGCGGGAGATTACAATGAGCAGTTCTTC.

This clonotype has a count of ten or more. The chain uses TRBV4-3 and TRBJ2-7; 7 nucleotides match TRBD2. CDR1 is LGHNA, CDR2 YSLEER, per germline. V lost 0 bases and J lost 2; bases outside the gene matches: 1. This CDR3 has 14 residues. The CDR3 here is CASSQDRGAYEQYF. Written as DNA, the CDR3 is TGCGCCAGCAGCCAAGATCGGGGGGCCTACGAGCAGTACTTC.

This clonotype was counted only a few times. CDR3 loop: CASSLGGRLELFF. CDR3 nucleotides: TGTGCCAGCAGTTTAGGTGGTCGGTTGGAGCTGTTTTTT. This rearrangement joins TRBV12-3 or TRBV12-4 to TRBJ2-2; D is unclear. V was pared by 1 base and J by 10 bases, with 10 bases between. This CDR3 has 13 residues.

V is TRBV2 and J is TRBJ2-6; tentatively, D is TRBD1 or TRBD2 (5 bases each). This CDR3 comprises 14 residues. Germline CDR1 and CDR2: SNHLY and FYNNEI. The germline V and J ends were trimmed by 4 bases and 3 bases, with 7 bases remaining between them. The DNA of the CDR3 is TGTGCCAGCAGTGGGGGGTTTGGGGCCAACGTCCTGACTTTC. Protein: CASSGGFGANVLTF.

V is TRBV11-2 and J is TRBJ2-5; no clear D. CDR1 is SGHAT and CDR2 is FQNNGV in the germline V gene. V was clipped by 4 bases and J by 0 bases, with 6 bases between them. The CDR3 runs to 13 residues. The CDR3 DNA sequence: TGTGCCAGCAGCTATGAACACCAAGAGACCCAGTACTTC. Protein product: CASSYEHQETQYF.

This clonotype turned up a few times. This chain links TRBV2 with TRBJ2-7; 10 bases map to TRBD2. There are 15 residues in the CDR3. The germline CDR1 and CDR2 sequences are SNHLY and FYNNEI. Trimming removed 7 bases from V and 3 bases from J; junction bases left unmatched: 9. The CDR3 here is CASMGWLAGVYEQYF. In nucleotides, the CDR3 is TGTGCCAGCATGGGATGGCTAGCGGGAGTCTACGAGCAGTACTTC.

This clonotype has just a few counts. CDR3 in amino acids: CASSQVFSPAWGADTQYF. CDR3 in DNA: TGCGCCAGCAGCCAAGTTTTTTCGCCCGCGTGGGGAGCAGATACGCAGTATTTT. The gene calls are TRBV4-3 and TRBJ2-3; possible D gene TRBD2, 5 bases. The germline V gene encodes CDR1 LGHNA and CDR2 YSLEER. The CDR3 is made up of 18 amino acids. V shed 1 base and J shed 4 bases, with 21 bases lying between them.

This clonotype was seen many times. The genes are TRBV12-3 or TRBV12-4 and TRBJ2-5, with D unresolved. The CDR3 has 13 amino acids. The V gene lost 7 bases and the J gene lost 4 bases, with 13 bases spanning the gap. CDR3 nucleotides: TGTGCCAGCACCAACAGCGTCGGAGAGACCCAGTACTTC. This translates into CASTNSVGETQYF.

The CDR3 reads CASAIPTRDSKSYEQYF. CDR3 bases: TGTGCCAGCGCTATACCAACTCGGGACAGCAAATCCTACGAGCAGTACTTC. V usage is TRBV27 and J usage is TRBJ2-7; 7 positions agree with TRBD1. CDR3 size: 17 residues. The germline V gene has CDR1 MNHEY and CDR2 SMNVEV (reference sequence). V shed 8 bases, J shed 1 base, and the junction held 17 bases outside the gene matches.

This clonotype was observed a few times. V is TRBV27 and J is TRBJ2-7; maybe TRBD1 (6 bases). V lost 6 bases, J lost 3 bases, and 9 bases lay in between. Germline V lookup: CDR1 MNHEY, CDR2 SMNVEV (reference sequence). The CDR3 loop spans 12 amino acids. CDR3 nucleotides: TGTGCCAGCAGGGGGGACAACTACGAGCAGTACTTC. This encodes CASRGDNYEQYF.

The J gene is TRBJ2-1, the V gene TRBV27; TRBD1 is a possible D gene (6 bases). From germline, CDR1 is MNHEY and CDR2 SMNVEV (reference sequence). Deletions cut 5 bases from V and 6 bases from J, with 14 bases between. The length of the CDR3 is 14 residues. The CDR3 bases are TGTGCCAGCAGTACCCACAGGGACCCCAATGAGCAGTTCTTC. It yields the protein CASSTHRDPNEQFF.

This clonotype was recorded at least ten times. The chain recombines TRBV12-3 or TRBV12-4 with TRBJ2-5; tentatively, D is TRBD1 or TRBD2 (5 bases each). CDR3 length: 15 residues. V gave up 7 bases and J gave up 2 bases, with 17 bases separating them. DNA for the CDR3: TGTGCCAGCACCCTCTCCCGGGACCTTCAAGAGACCCAGTACTTC. Its translation is CASTLSRDLQETQYF.

The chain uses TRBV10-2 and TRBJ2-1; 10 nucleotides agree with TRBD2. Germline loops: CDR1 WSHSY, CDR2 SAAADI. The CDR3 covers 13 residues. J was trimmed by 9 bases and V by 9 bases; bases with no gene match: 8. The CDR3: CASFELAGTEQFF. CDR3 nucleotide sequence: TGCGCCAGTTTTGAACTAGCGGGAACTGAGCAGTTCTTC.

As concerns this clonotype: The junction departs from the called germline gene at one end, perhaps through a read error. This chain connects TRBV7-7 to TRBJ1-1; no reliable D call. Germline lookup yields CDR1 SSHAT and CDR2 FNYEAQ (reference sequence). CDR3 length: 13 amino acids. In nucleotides, the CDR3 is TGTGCTAGCAGCCGGACTACTGGGACTGAAGCTTTCTTT. It specifies CASSRTTGTEAFF.

The V call is TRBV5-6, the J call TRBJ1-5; D unresolved. V lost 1 base to trimming and J lost 3 bases, with 14 bases between them. Germline loops: CDR1 SGHDT, CDR2 YYEEEE. This CDR3 comprises 16 residues. The CDR3 DNA reads as TGTGCCAGCAGCTTGTCGGGCGGAGAAGCCAATCAGCCCCAGCATTTT. Translated, it gives CASSLSGGEANQPQHF.

The CDR3, as DNA: TGCAGCGTTATCAGTGCAACTAATGAAAAACTGTTTTTT. It encodes CSVISATNEKLFF. The chain employs TRBV29-1 and TRBJ1-4, with D hard to call. This CDR3 is built from 13 residues. CDR1 and CDR2 (germline): SQVTM, ANQGSEA. Deletions cut 5 bases from V and 0 bases from J, with 7 bases between.

The CDR3 DNA reads as TGTGCCAGCAGTCGACTAGACCTCTCGGTCTCCTACGAGCAGTACTTC. It yields the protein CASSRLDLSVSYEQYF. The chain combines TRBV6-2 or TRBV6-3 with TRBJ2-7; a weak D match, TRBD2 (6 bases). This CDR3 has 16 amino acids. Germline CDR1 MNHEY, CDR2 SVGEGT. V was clipped by 5 bases and J by 0 bases, with 17 bases between them.

The chain is built from TRBV4-1 and TRBJ1-4; a possible D gene is TRBD1 (5 bases). The CDR3 spans 15 residues. V was shortened by 4 bases and J by 6 bases, with 15 bases between the two germline ends. The germline V gene encodes CDR1 MGHRA and CDR2 YSYEKL. The CDR3 DNA follows: TGCGCCAGCAGCCGGAGGGACCGACGGGATGAAAAACTGTTTTTT. Its translation is CASSRRDRRDEKLFF.

This clonotype was detected many times. This sequence joins TRBV7-8 and TRBJ2-3; 11 nucleotides match TRBD2. J was trimmed by 3 bases and V by 3 bases; bases with no gene match: 5. The CDR3 has 16 amino acids. Germline values: CDR1 SGHVS, CDR2 FQNEAQ. The CDR3 sequence is CASSFTRLAGTDTQYF. In nucleotides, the CDR3 is TGTGCCAGCAGCTTTACCCGACTAGCGGGGACAGATACGCAGTATTTT. Variable domain in full (rest from reference TRBV7-8 and TRBJ2-3): GAGVSQSPRYKVAKRGQDVALRCDPISGHVSLFWYQQALGQGPEFLTYFQNEAQLDKSGLPSDRFFAERPEGSVSTLKIQRTQQEDSAVYLCASSFTRLAGTDTQYFGPGTRLTVL.

The chain carries TRBV15 and TRBJ2-5, with D unclear. Germline V gene data show CDR1 as LNHNV and CDR2 as YYDKDF (reference sequence). CDR3 size: 13 residues. The V end was cut by 0 bases, the J end by 2 bases, with 4 bases between. In nucleotides, the CDR3 is TGTGCCACCAGCAGAGAGGGGCAAGAGACCCAGTACTTC. This encodes CATSREGQETQYF.

The chain links TRBV10-2 to TRBJ2-1; the D gene could be TRBD1 or TRBD2 (5 bases each). CDR1 and CDR2 from the germline V gene are WSHSY and SAAADI. This CDR3 contains 15 residues. The V end lost 3 bases, the J end lost 0 bases, and 9 bases lay between the germline ends. CDR3 protein: CASSDWGSSYNEQFF. For the CDR3, the DNA is TGCGCCAGCAGTGATTGGGGGAGCTCCTACAATGAGCAGTTCTTC.